This T cell receptor beta chain is drawn from a study of T cell repertoires in cytomegalovirus infection. Study-wide background: The study used recently identified HLA-C-restricted and well-studied HLA-B-restricted CMV epitopes. Indications came from public TCR beta signatures; they pointed to CMV infection and to a matching HLA type.

One entry per CDR3 protein, called by TCRdb with MiXCR from the reads. This sample has about 900,000 distinct CDR3 sequences, with more than 25% found just once. The V gene's germline CDR1 is MNHEY and CDR2 SVGAGI. Trimming removed 5 bases from V and 3 bases from J, with 13 bases in between. The CDR3 has 15 amino acids. Details on this clonotype: Its antigen is unidentified.

Broader study findings: Clonotypes of TCR beta that were HLA-C-restricted and CMV-specific dominated the ex vivo response. The study identified carriers of CMV plus the relevant HLA from cumulative public TCR beta family frequency.

The V and J genes are TRBV6-5 and TRBJ1-4; the D is unclear. This specimen was cultured CD8+ T cells from PBMCs, taken from culture after CMV antigen stimulation. The clonotype originates from a human donor in good health (CMV status not recorded). Some clones in this sample may be carry-over from other donors' samples. This CDR3 reads CASSTVRWANEKLFF. CDR3 sequence (DNA): TGTGCCAGCAGTACGGTCCGGTGGGCTAATGAAAAACTGTTTTTT.